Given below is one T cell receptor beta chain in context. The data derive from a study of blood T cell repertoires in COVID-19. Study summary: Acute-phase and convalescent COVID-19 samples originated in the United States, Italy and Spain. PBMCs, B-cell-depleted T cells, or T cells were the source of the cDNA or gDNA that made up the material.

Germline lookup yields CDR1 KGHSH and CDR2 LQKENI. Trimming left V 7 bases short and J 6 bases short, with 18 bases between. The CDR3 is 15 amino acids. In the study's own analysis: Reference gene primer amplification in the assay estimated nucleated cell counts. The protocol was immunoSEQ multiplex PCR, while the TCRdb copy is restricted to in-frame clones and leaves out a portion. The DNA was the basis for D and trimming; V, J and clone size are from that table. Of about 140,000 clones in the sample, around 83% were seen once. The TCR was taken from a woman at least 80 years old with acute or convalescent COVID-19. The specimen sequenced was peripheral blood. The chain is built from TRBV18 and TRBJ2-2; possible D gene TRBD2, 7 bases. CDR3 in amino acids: CASFSGGTSPGELFF. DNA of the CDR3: TGTGCCAGCTTCTCCGGGGGGACAAGTCCCGGGGAGCTGTTTTTT.